This entry features one T cell receptor (beta chain) sequence. What it binds is not known. Using its own MiXCR run on the 5' RACE reads, TCRdb lists one record per CDR3 protein. The data contain about 220,000 distinct CDR3 sequences, roughly 9.4% of them singletons. This sample was included in a study of identical twins. Regarding the study as a whole: In cord blood, abundant beta clonotypes had fewer insertions; memory showed no trend.

Per germline, CDR1 KGHSH and CDR2 LQKENI. Trimming cost V 4 bases and J 3 bases, with 7 bases left between them. The CDR3 is made up of 13 amino acids. The TCR was taken from a woman between 18 and 30 years old in good health. The sequencing sample was made of memory (CD45RO+) T cells sorted from blood. The chain has TRBV18 and TRBJ2-1; no clear D gene. The CDR3 sequence is CASSQDGYNEQFF. As DNA, the CDR3 is TGTGCCAGCTCACAAGACGGCTACAATGAGCAGTTCTTC.